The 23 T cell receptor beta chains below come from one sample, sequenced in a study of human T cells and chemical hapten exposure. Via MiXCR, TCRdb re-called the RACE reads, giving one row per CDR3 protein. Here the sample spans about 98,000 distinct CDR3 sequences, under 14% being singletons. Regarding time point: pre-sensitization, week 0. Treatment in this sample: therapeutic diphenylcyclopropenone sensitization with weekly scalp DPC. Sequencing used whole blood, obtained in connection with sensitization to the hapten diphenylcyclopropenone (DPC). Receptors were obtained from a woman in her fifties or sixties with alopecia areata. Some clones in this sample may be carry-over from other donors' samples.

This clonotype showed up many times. CDR3: CASSLGQNYEQYF. The DNA for the CDR3 is TGTGCCAGCAGCTTAGGGCAGAACTACGAGCAGTACTTC. The rearrangement joins TRBV11-1 to TRBJ2-7; D is unclear. Germline V CDR1 and CDR2: SGHAT, FQDESV (reference sequence). The CDR3 loop spans 13 amino acids. V was shortened by 1 base and J by 3 bases, with 7 bases between the two germline ends.

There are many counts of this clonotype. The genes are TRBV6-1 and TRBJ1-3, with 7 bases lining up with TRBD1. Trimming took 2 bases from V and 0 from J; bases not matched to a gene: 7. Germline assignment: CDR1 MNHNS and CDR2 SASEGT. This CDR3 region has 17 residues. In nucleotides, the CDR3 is TGTGCCAGCAGTGAAACCGACAGGGTGTTCTCTGGAAACACCATATATTTT. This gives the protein CASSETDRVFSGNTIYF.

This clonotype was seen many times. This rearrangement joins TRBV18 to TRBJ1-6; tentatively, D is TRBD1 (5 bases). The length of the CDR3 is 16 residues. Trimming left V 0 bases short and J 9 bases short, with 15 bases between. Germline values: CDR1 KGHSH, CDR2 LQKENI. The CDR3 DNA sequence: TGTGCCAGCTCACCACCGTGGGGGGGGAATTCTTCACCCCTCCACTTT. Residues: CASSPPWGGNSSPLHF. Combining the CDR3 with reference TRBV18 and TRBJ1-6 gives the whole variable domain NAGVMQNPRHLVRRRGQEARLRCSPMKGHSHVYWYRQLPEEGLKFMVYLQKENIIDESGMPKERFSAEFPKEGPSILRIQQVVRGDSAAYFCASSPPWGGNSSPLHFGNGTRLTVT.

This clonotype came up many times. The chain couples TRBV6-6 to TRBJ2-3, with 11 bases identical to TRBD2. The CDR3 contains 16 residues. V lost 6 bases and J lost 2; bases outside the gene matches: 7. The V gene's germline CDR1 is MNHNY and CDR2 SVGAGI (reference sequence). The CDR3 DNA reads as TGTGCCAGCAGGTCCCTACTAGCGGGAGACACAGATACGCAGTATTTT. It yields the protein CASRSLLAGDTDTQYF.

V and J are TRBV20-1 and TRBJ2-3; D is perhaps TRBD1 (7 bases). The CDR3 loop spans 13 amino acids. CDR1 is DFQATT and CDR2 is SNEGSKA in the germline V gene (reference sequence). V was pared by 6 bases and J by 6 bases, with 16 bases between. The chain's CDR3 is CSARRGPRDTQYF. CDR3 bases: TGCAGTGCCCGGAGGGGGCCGAGGGATACGCAGTATTTT.

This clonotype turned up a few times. The CDR3 loop reads CASSFYDPNTQYF. CDR3 DNA: TGTGCCAGCAGCTTTTATGACCCGAATACGCAGTATTTT. The J gene is TRBJ2-3, the V gene TRBV7-2; no reliable D call. This CDR3 has 13 residues. Trimming shortened V by 3 bases and J by 7 bases, and 11 bases separated the two germline ends. Germline V gene sequence: CDR1 SGHTA, CDR2 FQGNSA. The full variable domain, its missing parts supplied by reference TRBV7-2 and TRBJ2-3, is GAGVSQSPSNKVTEKGKDVELRCDPISGHTALYWYRQSLGQGLEFLIYFQGNSAPDKSGLPSDRFSAERTGGSVSTLTIQRTQQEDSAVYLCASSFYDPNTQYFGPGTRLTVL.

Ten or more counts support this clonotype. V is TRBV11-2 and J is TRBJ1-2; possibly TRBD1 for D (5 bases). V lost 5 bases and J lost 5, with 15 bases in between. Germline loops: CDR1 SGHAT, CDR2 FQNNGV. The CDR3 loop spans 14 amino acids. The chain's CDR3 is CASSIAGPYYGYTF. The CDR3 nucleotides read TGTGCCAGCAGCATAGCGGGACCTTATTATGGCTACACCTTC.

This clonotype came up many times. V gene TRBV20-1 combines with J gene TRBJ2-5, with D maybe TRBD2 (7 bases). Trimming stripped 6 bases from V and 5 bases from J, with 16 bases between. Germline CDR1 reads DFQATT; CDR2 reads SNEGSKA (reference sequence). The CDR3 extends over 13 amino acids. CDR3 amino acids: CSAPLTGGETQYF. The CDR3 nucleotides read TGCAGTGCACCCCTGACGGGGGGCGAGACCCAGTACTTC.

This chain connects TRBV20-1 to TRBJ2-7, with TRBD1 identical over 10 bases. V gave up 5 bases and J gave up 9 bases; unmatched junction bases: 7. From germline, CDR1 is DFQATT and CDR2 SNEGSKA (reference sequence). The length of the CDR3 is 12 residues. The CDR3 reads CSAYGQGGMQYF. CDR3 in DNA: TGCAGTGCTTACGGACAGGGGGGCATGCAGTACTTC.

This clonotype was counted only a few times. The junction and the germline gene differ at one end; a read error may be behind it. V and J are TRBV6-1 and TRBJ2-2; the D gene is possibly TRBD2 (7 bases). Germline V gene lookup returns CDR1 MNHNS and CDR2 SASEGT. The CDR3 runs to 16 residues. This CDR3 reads CASSEWGGAKTGELFF. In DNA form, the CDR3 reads TGTGCCAGCAGTGAATGGGGGGGGGCGAAGACCGGGGAGCTGTTTTTT.

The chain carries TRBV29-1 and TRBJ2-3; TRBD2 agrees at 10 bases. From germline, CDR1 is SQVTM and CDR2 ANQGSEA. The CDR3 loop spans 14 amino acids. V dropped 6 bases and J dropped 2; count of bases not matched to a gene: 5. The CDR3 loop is CSVWTSGYTDTQYF. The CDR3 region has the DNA TGCAGCGTCTGGACTAGCGGATACACAGATACGCAGTATTTT.

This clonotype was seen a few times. This CDR3 reads CSVAQGLNLGYTF. CDR3 bases: TGCAGCGTTGCTCAGGGTCTTAATTTGGGCTACACCTTC. This rearrangement joins TRBV29-1 to TRBJ1-2, with TRBD1 as a possible D gene (5 bases). The ends were cut back, 4 bases at V and 8 bases at J, with 17 bases in the middle. This CDR3 region has 13 residues. Germline CDR1 reads SQVTM; CDR2 reads ANQGSEA.

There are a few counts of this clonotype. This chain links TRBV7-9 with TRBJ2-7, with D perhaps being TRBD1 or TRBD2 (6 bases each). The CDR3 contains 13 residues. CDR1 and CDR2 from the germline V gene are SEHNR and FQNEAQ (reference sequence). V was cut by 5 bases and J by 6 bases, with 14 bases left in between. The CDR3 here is CASSAVGGREQYF. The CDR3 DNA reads TGTGCCAGCAGCGCCGTCGGGGGCCGCGAGCAGTACTTC.

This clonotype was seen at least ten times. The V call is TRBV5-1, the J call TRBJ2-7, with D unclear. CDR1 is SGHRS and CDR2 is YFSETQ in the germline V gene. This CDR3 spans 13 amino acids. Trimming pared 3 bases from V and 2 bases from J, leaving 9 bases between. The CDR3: CASSSLSTYEQYF. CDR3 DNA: TGCGCCAGCAGCTCCCTCTCCACCTACGAGCAGTACTTC.

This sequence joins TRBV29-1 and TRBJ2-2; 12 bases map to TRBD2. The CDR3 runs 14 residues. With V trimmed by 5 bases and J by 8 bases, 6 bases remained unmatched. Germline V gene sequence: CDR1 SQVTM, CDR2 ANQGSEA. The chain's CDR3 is CSVIASGGVGELFF. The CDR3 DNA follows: TGCAGCGTTATTGCTAGCGGGGGGGTAGGGGAGCTGTTTTTT.

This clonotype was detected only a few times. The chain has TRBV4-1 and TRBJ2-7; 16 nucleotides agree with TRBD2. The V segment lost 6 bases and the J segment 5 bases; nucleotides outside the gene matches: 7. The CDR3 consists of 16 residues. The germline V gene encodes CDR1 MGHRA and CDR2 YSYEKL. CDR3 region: CASSPGLAGGLDEQYF. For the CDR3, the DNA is TGCGCCAGCAGTCCGGGACTAGCGGGGGGGCTAGACGAGCAGTACTTC.

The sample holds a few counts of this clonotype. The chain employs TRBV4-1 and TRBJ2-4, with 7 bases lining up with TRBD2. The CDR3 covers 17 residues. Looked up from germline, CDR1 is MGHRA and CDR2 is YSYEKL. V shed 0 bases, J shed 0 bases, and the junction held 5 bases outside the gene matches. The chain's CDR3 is CASSQDGGGIAKNIQYF. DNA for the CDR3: TGCGCCAGCAGCCAAGATGGGGGGGGAATAGCCAAAAACATTCAGTACTTC.

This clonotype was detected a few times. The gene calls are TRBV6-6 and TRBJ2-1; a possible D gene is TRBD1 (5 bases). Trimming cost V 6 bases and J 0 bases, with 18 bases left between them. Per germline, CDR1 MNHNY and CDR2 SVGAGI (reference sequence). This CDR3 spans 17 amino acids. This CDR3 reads CASSGQGSLVSYNEQFF. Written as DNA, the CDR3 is TGTGCCAGCAGCGGGCAGGGATCCCTCGTCTCCTACAATGAGCAGTTCTTC.

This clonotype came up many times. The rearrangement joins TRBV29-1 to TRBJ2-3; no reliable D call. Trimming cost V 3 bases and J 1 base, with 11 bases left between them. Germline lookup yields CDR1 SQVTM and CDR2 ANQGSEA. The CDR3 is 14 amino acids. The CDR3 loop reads CSVEGIWGTDTQYF. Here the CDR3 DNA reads TGCAGCGTTGAGGGAATTTGGGGCACAGATACGCAGTATTTT.

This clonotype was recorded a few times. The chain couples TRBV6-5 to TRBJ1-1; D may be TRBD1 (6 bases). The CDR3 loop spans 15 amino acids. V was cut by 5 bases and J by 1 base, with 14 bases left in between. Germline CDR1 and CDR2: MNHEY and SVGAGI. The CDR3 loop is CASSNSGAPNTEAFF. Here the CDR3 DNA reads TGTGCCAGCAGTAATTCAGGGGCCCCGAACACTGAAGCTTTCTTT.

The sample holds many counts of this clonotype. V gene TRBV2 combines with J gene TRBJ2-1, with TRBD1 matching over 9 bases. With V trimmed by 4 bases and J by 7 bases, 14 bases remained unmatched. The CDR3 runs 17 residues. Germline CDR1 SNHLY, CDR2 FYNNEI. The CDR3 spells CASSGNTGGAFFNEQFF. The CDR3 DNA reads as TGTGCCAGCAGTGGCAACACAGGGGGCGCTTTCTTTAATGAGCAGTTCTTC.

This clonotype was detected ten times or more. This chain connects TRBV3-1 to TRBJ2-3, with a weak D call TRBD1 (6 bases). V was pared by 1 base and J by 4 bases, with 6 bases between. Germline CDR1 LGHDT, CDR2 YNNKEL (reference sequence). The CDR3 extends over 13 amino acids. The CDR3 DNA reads TGTGCCAGCAGCCAAGGGACAGCAGATACGCAGTATTTT. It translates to CASSQGTADTQYF.

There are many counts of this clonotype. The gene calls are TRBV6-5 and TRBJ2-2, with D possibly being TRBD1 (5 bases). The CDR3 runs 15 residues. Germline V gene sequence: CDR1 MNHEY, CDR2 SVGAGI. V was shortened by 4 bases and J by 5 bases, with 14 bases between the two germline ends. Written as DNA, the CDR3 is TGTGCCAGCAGTTGGGGCCGGACCCCGACCGGGGAGCTGTTTTTT. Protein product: CASSWGRTPTGELFF.